Listed below are T cell receptor beta chains from one sample, sequenced in a study of blood T cell repertoires in COVID-19. This table comes from immunoSEQ multiplex PCR, and its TCRdb copy is limited to in-frame clones, with some not included. The data contain approximately 150,000 clones, more than 75% of them singletons. The material sequenced was peripheral blood. These receptors were taken from a man between 18 and 35 years old with COVID-19, enrolled during active disease. CDR3s include the opening cysteine and the closing phenylalanine or tryptophan. Fields, in order: J gene, D gene, V gene, clone size, CDR3 protein, CDR3 DNA. A D gene is named only where the DNA matches it firmly. Clone size is stated in some rows and not others, as once, few, many or a class when expanded.

TRBJ2-1 | TRBD2 | TRBV7-8 | - | CASSSVLAGESNEQFF | TGTGCCAGCAGCTCCGTCCTAGCGGGGGAGAGCAATGAGCAGTTCTTC
TRBJ2-1 | - | TRBV3-1/TRBV3-2 | - | CASSQVGRSYYNEQFF | TGTGCCAGCAGCCAAGTGGGGCGGAGTTACTACAATGAGCAGTTCTTC
TRBJ2-7 | - | TRBV14 | - | CASSQGAWSYEQYF | TGTGCCAGCAGCCAAGGGGCCTGGTCCTACGAGCAGTACTTC
TRBJ1-5 | TRBD1 | TRBV6-9 | - | CASSYLDRGIEPQHF | TGTGCCAGCAGTTACCTGGACAGGGGAATTGAGCCCCAGCATTTT
TRBJ2-1 | TRBD2 | TRBV3-1/TRBV3-2 | - | CASSQDTPASGRSEQFF | TGTGCCAGCAGCCAAGACACTCCGGCTAGCGGGAGGTCTGAGCAGTTCTTC
TRBJ2-3 | - | TRBV6-1 | - | CASSAQFSARADTQYF | TGTGCCAGCAGTGCCCAATTTTCGGCCCGGGCAGATACGCAGTATTTT
TRBJ1-2 | TRBD1 | TRBV4-3 | once | CASSQEDRGWDYGYTF | TGCGCCAGCAGCCAGGAAGACAGGGGTTGGGACTATGGCTACACCTTC
TRBJ2-7 | - | TRBV7-2 | few | CASSPRGGGGEQYF | TGTGCCAGCAGCCCCCGCGGAGGGGGCGGCGAGCAGTACTTC
TRBJ2-7 | - | TRBV7-9 | - | CASSLRTDLEQYF | TGTGCCAGCAGCCTCAGGACAGACCTTGAGCAGTACTTC
TRBJ1-1 | - | TRBV5-1 | - | CASSLAGGPGRTEAFF | TGCGCCAGCAGCTTGGCTGGGGGCCCGGGACGGACTGAAGCTTTCTTT
TRBJ1-1 | - | TRBV4-1 | - | CASSQPGGQLNTEAFF | TGCGCCAGCAGCCAACCTGGAGGCCAGCTTAACACTGAAGCTTTCTTT
TRBJ2-1 | - | TRBV10-3 | few | CAITPTTPYNEQFF | TGTGCCATCACCCCTACGACACCTTACAATGAGCAGTTCTTC
TRBJ2-1 | - | TRBV5-1 | - | CASSLEVGERDEQFF | TGCGCCAGCAGCTTGGAGGTCGGGGAAAGGGATGAGCAGTTCTTC
TRBJ2-7 | - | TRBV11-2 | once | CASSFSGTQYEQYF | TGTGCCAGCAGCTTTTCCGGGACACAGTACGAGCAGTACTTC
TRBJ1-5 | - | TRBV24-1 | - | CATSDSYSNQPQHF | TGTGCCACCAGTGACTCGTATAGCAATCAGCCCCAGCATTTT
TRBJ2-5 | TRBD2 | TRBV5-4 | few | CASSSLAGALETQYF | TGTGCCAGCAGCTCACTAGCGGGTGCCTTGGAGACCCAGTACTTC
TRBJ2-2 | TRBD1 | TRBV9 | - | CASSAPGQGAAGELFF | TGTGCCAGCAGCGCCCCGGGACAGGGGGCGGCCGGGGAGCTGTTTTTT
TRBJ2-7 | - | TRBV6-5 | - | CAIRGAGSNEQYF | TGTGCCATCCGCGGGGCAGGTTCTAACGAGCAGTACTTC
TRBJ1-1 | - | TRBV15 | - | CATSTTTYHTEAFF | TGTGCCACCAGCACCACGACATACCACACTGAAGCTTTCTTT
TRBJ1-6 | - | TRBV5-5 | - | CASSPTSGGRNSPLHF | TGTGCCAGCAGCCCCACGTCGGGGGGGAGGAATTCACCCCTCCACTTT
TRBJ1-2 | - | TRBV19 | - | CASSISDSPANYGYTF | TGTGCCAGTAGTATTTCGGACAGCCCGGCTAACTATGGCTACACCTTC
TRBJ2-3 | - | TRBV5-1 | - | CASSLGSGLSTDTQYF | TGCGCCAGCAGCTTGGGTTCGGGACTTAGCACAGATACGCAGTATTTT
TRBJ2-5 | - | TRBV5-1 | - | CASSLGAVSQETQYF | TGCGCCAGCAGCTTGGGGGCAGTTAGTCAAGAGACCCAGTACTTC
TRBJ2-7 | - | TRBV11-3 | - | CASSLSPNRQQYF | TGTGCCAGCAGCTTATCACCAAACAGGCAGCAGTACTTC
TRBJ2-7 | - | TRBV15 | - | CATSRERLVYEQYF | TGTGCCACCAGCAGAGAAAGACTGGTATACGAGCAGTACTTC
TRBJ1-2 | TRBD1 | TRBV6-5 | - | CASSYLNRGDDYGYTF | TGTGCCAGCAGTTACTTGAACAGGGGGGACGACTATGGCTACACCTTC
TRBJ2-3 | - | TRBV28 | - | CASRLGTSTDTQYF | TGTGCCAGCAGACTAGGGACTAGCACAGATACGCAGTATTTT
TRBJ1-2 | - | TRBV18 | - | CASSRIQELSQNGYTF | TGTGCCAGCTCCCGGATCCAGGAATTGTCGCAGAATGGCTACACCTTC
TRBJ1-6 | - | TRBV20-1 | - | CSASTESSYNSPLHF | TGCAGTGCTAGTACAGAGTCCTCCTATAATTCACCCCTCCACTTT
TRBJ1-1 | - | TRBV27 | - | CASTYGRGAEAFF | TGTGCCAGCACCTATGGACGGGGGGCTGAAGCTTTCTTT
TRBJ1-6 | - | TRBV19 | - | CASRNILSSYNSPLHF | TGTGCCAGTAGGAACATCCTCTCGTCCTATAATTCACCCCTCCACTTT
TRBJ1-1 | - | TRBV15 | - | CATSSYSEAFF | TGTGCCACCAGCTCCTACTCTGAAGCTTTCTTT
TRBJ1-2 | TRBD1 | TRBV7-2 | - | CASSLVTDRAYGYTF | TGTGCCAGCAGCTTAGTTACTGACAGGGCGTATGGCTACACCTTC
TRBJ2-7 | - | TRBV7-2 | - | CASSYADRAYEQYF | TGTGCCAGCAGCTATGCAGACCGGGCCTACGAGCAGTACTTC
TRBJ1-1 | - | TRBV18 | - | CASSLLGVDTEAFF | TGTGCCAGCTCCCTTCTCGGGGTCGACACTGAAGCTTTCTTT